This is a list of T cell receptor beta chains from one sample in a study of blood T cell repertoires in COVID-19. The repertoire was sequenced with immunoSEQ multiplex PCR; TCRdb's copy has only in-frame clones and lacks some. The table lists about 100,000 clones, approximately 93% of them singletons. The sample consisted of peripheral blood. These receptors all stem from a man aged 45 to 65 with active COVID-19. Each CDR3 is given with its conserved first and last residue. A D gene is named only where the DNA matches it firmly. Clone size is not always given. Where it is, it says once, few, many or a class for expanded clones.

cdr3_length j_call d_call v_call clone_size cdr3_nt cdr3_aa
12 TRBJ2-7 NA TRBV21-1 NA TGTGCCAGTCACCCGGACACCGACGAGCAGTACTTC CASHPDTDEQYF
15 TRBJ1-4 TRBD1 TRBV2 once TGTGCCAGCCGATTATGGGGACAGGGGAATGAAAAACTGTTTTTT CASRLWGQGNEKLFF
15 TRBJ1-4 TRBD1 TRBV6-6 NA TGTGCCAGCAGAAACGAGGACAGGACTAATGAAAAACTGTTTTTT CASRNEDRTNEKLFF
12 TRBJ2-5 NA TRBV6-5 once TGTGCCAGCAGGGCAGACCAAGAGACCCAGTACTTC CASRADQETQYF
15 TRBJ1-2 NA TRBV3-1/TRBV3-2 NA TGTGCCAGCAGGCATTCCGGGGGATCTAACTATGGCTACACCTTC CASRHSGGSNYGYTF
13 TRBJ1-2 NA TRBV16 NA TGTGCCAGCAGCCAAACAGCTAACTATGGCTACACCTTC CASSQTANYGYTF
13 TRBJ2-3 NA TRBV19 NA TGTGCCAGTAGTATTCCGGGTCGCGATACGCAGTATTTT CASSIPGRDTQYF
15 TRBJ2-7 NA TRBV19 NA TGTGCCAGTAGTATCATGGCAGGGGCGAACTACGAGCAGTACTTC CASSIMAGANYEQYF
14 TRBJ1-3 TRBD1 TRBV7-2 NA TGTGCCAGCAGCTTAGGACAGGGGAGGAACACCATATATTTT CASSLGQGRNTIYF
15 TRBJ1-1 TRBD1 TRBV9 NA TGTGCCAGCAGCGTACAGGGACAGATGAACACTGAAGCTTTCTTT CASSVQGQMNTEAFF
17 TRBJ2-3 TRBD2 TRBV11-3 NA TGTGCCAGCAGCCCCGGGTGGCGGGGGGCCAGCACAGATACGCAGTATTTT CASSPGWRGASTDTQYF
15 TRBJ2-1 NA TRBV2 NA TGTGCCAGCAGTCCTCGGCTAGCAGTTAGCAATGAGCAGTTCTTC CASSPRLAVSNEQFF
14 TRBJ1-1 TRBD1 TRBV20-1 NA TGCAGTGCTAATGACAGGGGGCGCGGCACTGAAGCTTTCTTT CSANDRGRGTEAFF
13 TRBJ2-1 NA TRBV24-1 NA TGTGCCACCAGTGATTCCTCACTGAATGAGCAGTTCTTC CATSDSSLNEQFF
15 TRBJ1-2 NA TRBV11-3 NA TGTGCCAGCAGCCTATATCCCGGGGGGGCTTATGGCTACACCTTC CASSLYPGGAYGYTF
15 TRBJ2-7 NA TRBV7-9 few TGTGCCAGCAGCCCGGGACACCTGAGCTCCTACGAGCAGTACTTC CASSPGHLSSYEQYF
16 TRBJ2-3 TRBD2 TRBV5-1 NA TGCGCCAGCAGCTTGCCTCTAAGCGGGGGGACAGATACGCAGTATTTT CASSLPLSGGTDTQYF
14 TRBJ1-1 NA TRBV16 few TGTGCCAGCAGCCCCTTCAGGGGAAACACTGAAGCTTTCTTT CASSPFRGNTEAFF
20 TRBJ2-3 NA TRBV7-8 NA TGTGCCAGCAGCTTAGCTACCGTCCAAAGGCGGACAGCGAGCACAGATACGCAGTATTTT CASSLATVQRRTASTDTQYF
15 TRBJ2-3 TRBD2 TRBV5-1 NA TGCGCCAGCACCACTAGCGGGAGGGCCACAGATACGCAGTATTTT CASTTSGRATDTQYF
15 TRBJ2-2 NA TRBV18 NA TGTGCCAGCTCACCACCGAACAGGAACACCGGGGAGCTGTTTTTT CASSPPNRNTGELFF
13 TRBJ1-5 NA TRBV6-1 once TGTGCCAGCAGTGAGCTAGGTAATCAGCCCCAGCATTTT CASSELGNQPQHF
13 TRBJ1-2 TRBD1 TRBV5-6 few TGTGCCAGCAGCTACCGGGACAGGGGTGGCTACACCTTC CASSYRDRGGYTF
14 TRBJ1-1 NA TRBV10-3 NA TGTGCCATCAGTGAGTCCGAGGGAGTCACTGAAGCTTTCTTT CAISESEGVTEAFF
16 TRBJ1-6 NA TRBV28 once TGTGCCAGCAGTCCAGCTGGGGGGGCGCGAGATTCACCCCTCCACTTT CASSPAGGARDSPLHF
18 TRBJ2-1 NA TRBV27 once TGTGCCAGCAAATTTACGGCCCTGGGCTCCCTATACTCCAATGAGCAGTTCTTC CASKFTALGSLYSNEQFF
15 TRBJ2-5 NA TRBV10-2 NA TGCGCCAGCAGTGAGCTAGCCGGGAGAGTGAAGACCCAGTACTTC CASSELAGRVKTQYF
16 TRBJ2-5 TRBD2 TRBV4-1 once TGCGCCAGCAGCCAAGATCCGGGACTAGTGGAAGAGACCCAGTACTTC CASSQDPGLVEETQYF
11 TRBJ1-1 NA TRBV2 NA TGTGCCAGCGGACGGGGCACTGAAGCTTTCTTT CASGRGTEAFF